A single sample is the source of the 28 T cell receptor beta chains below, sequenced in a study of cytomegalovirus exposure and HLA in healthy donors. PCR used 60 Vbeta primers and 13 Jbeta primers. Sequencing was performed with immunoSEQ multiplex PCR; in TCRdb, only in-frame clones are kept and a portion is missing. Of 65,000 to 85,000 clones detected, under 85% appear once; the ten largest clones hold nearly 9%. The specimen was PBMCs. The receptors stem from a woman aged 40-49 years in good health and CMV-seropositive.

V and J are TRBV6-4 and TRBJ2-2; TRBD1 is a possible D gene (5 bases). Germline assignment: CDR1 MRHNA and CDR2 SNTAGT. The ends were cut back, 5 bases at V and 2 bases at J, with 9 bases in the middle. The CDR3 has 14 amino acids. CDR3 in amino acids: CASSWQGNTGELFF. DNA of the CDR3: TGTGCCAGCAGTTGGCAGGGAAACACCGGGGAGCTGTTTTTT.

The chain couples TRBV9 to TRBJ2-7; possibly TRBD2 for D (6 bases). There are 15 residues in the CDR3. The V gene lost 4 bases and the J gene lost 4 bases, with 18 bases spanning the gap. Looked up from germline, CDR1 is SGDLS and CDR2 is YYNGEE. The CDR3 loop is CASSPDRDSRYEQYF. DNA of the CDR3: TGTGCCAGCAGCCCTGACCGGGACTCGAGATACGAGCAGTACTTC.

The V gene is TRBV6-5, the J gene TRBJ1-4; tentatively, D is TRBD1 (5 bases). Germline V gives CDR1 MNHEY, CDR2 SVGAGI. V shed 0 bases and J shed 6 bases, with 14 bases lying between them. CDR3 length: 16 residues. CDR3 residues: CASSYSTGGTDEKLFF. The CDR3 nucleotides are TGTGCCAGCAGTTACTCTACGGGGGGAACGGATGAAAAACTGTTTTTT.

The chain employs TRBV28 and TRBJ1-2; 7 nucleotides align to TRBD1. CDR1 is MDHEN and CDR2 is SYDVKM in the germline V gene. The trim removed 5 bases at V and 3 bases at J, leaving 6 bases unmatched. CDR3 length: 14 residues. The CDR3 DNA reads as TGTGCCAGCAGTCCGGGAGACAGGGACTATGGCTACACCTTC. Translating it yields CASSPGDRDYGYTF.

The V call is TRBV4-1, the J call TRBJ2-7; D may be TRBD1 (6 bases). Trimming stripped 2 bases from V and 1 base from J, with 12 bases between. This CDR3 spans 15 amino acids. In germline, CDR1 is MGHRA, CDR2 YSYEKL. CDR3 in DNA: TGCGCCAGCAGCCAACCACGGGACATATCCTACGAGCAGTACTTC. Translating gives CASSQPRDISYEQYF.

V usage is TRBV28 and J usage is TRBJ2-4; 9 nucleotides align to TRBD1. Trimming cost V 6 bases and J 4 bases; bases outside gene matches: 7. Per the germline V gene, CDR1 is MDHEN and CDR2 is SYDVKM. The CDR3 loop spans 15 amino acids. CDR3 nucleotides: TGTGCCAGCAGCATAAGGGGGACAGGGAAAAACATTCAGTACTTC. Translation gives CASSIRGTGKNIQYF.

CDR3 DNA sequence: TGCAGCGTTGAAGAACAGTCCTATGGCTACACCTTC. This translates into CSVEEQSYGYTF. The chain carries TRBV29-1 and TRBJ1-2; no definite D call. Germline V lookup: CDR1 SQVTM, CDR2 ANQGSEA. This CDR3 comprises 12 residues. V lost 0 bases and J 4 bases, leaving 6 bases between the germline ends.

The V and J genes are TRBV19 and TRBJ1-5; D unresolved. Germline lookup yields CDR1 LNHDA and CDR2 SQIVND (reference sequence). The germline V and J ends were trimmed by 1 base and 6 bases, with 10 bases remaining between them. The CDR3 runs to 14 residues. CDR3 residues: CASSIAPPGQPQHF. The CDR3 DNA is TGTGCCAGTAGTATAGCTCCCCCGGGTCAGCCCCAGCATTTT.

This sequence joins TRBV19 and TRBJ2-3, with 8 nucleotides matching TRBD2. After removal of 3 bases from V and 1 base from J, the junction contained 9 bases not matched to a gene. Per the germline V gene, CDR1 is LNHDA and CDR2 is SQIVND (reference sequence). There are 17 residues in the CDR3. The chain's CDR3 is CASSIDPAGVRTDTQYF. The CDR3 nucleotides read TGTGCCAGTAGTATTGATCCAGCGGGGGTTCGCACAGATACGCAGTATTTT.

Only a few counts were recorded for this clone. This rearrangement joins TRBV19 to TRBJ1-2; D not certain. The germline gives CDR1 LNHDA, CDR2 SQIVND (reference sequence). The CDR3 contains 14 residues. The V end was cut by 5 bases, the J end by 4 bases, with 14 bases between. CDR3 DNA: TGTGCCAGTAGTCTTGTCTGGGAGTCCTATGGCTACACCTTC. Translating it yields CASSLVWESYGYTF.

The chain combines TRBV18 with TRBJ2-5, with D possibly matching TRBD2 (5 bases). Trimming took 4 bases from V and 4 from J, leaving 10 bases between them. Germline loops: CDR1 KGHSH, CDR2 LQKENI. This CDR3 contains 13 residues. This CDR3 reads CASSLGLIETQYF. The CDR3 DNA reads as TGTGCCAGCTCACTAGGACTGATAGAGACCCAGTACTTC.

This sequence joins TRBV23-1 and TRBJ1-4, with D possibly being TRBD1 (5 bases). TRBV23-1 is sorted into the ORF group, with uncertain function. The CDR3 is made up of 18 amino acids. Trimming removed 6 bases from V and 0 bases from J, with 20 bases in between. The CDR3 sequence is CASSTEWEGWSTNEKLFF. The CDR3 bases are TGCGCCAGCAGCACCGAATGGGAGGGGTGGTCAACTAATGAAAAACTGTTTTTT.

The chain uses TRBV7-2 and TRBJ2-5, with TRBD1 identical over 7 bases. Germline V gene sequence: CDR1 SGHTA, CDR2 FQGNSA. V gave up 2 bases and J gave up 4 bases; unmatched junction bases: 4. This CDR3 region has 14 residues. DNA of the CDR3: TGTGCCAGCAGCTTAATACAGGGGCTAGAGACCCAGTACTTC. It yields the protein CASSLIQGLETQYF.

CDR3 nucleotide sequence: TGTGCCTGGAGTCCCGGGGAAGGTGAAAAACTGTTTTTT. It specifies CAWSPGEGEKLFF. The chain combines TRBV30 with TRBJ1-4; D is unclear. The CDR3 consists of 13 residues. Deletions cut 2 bases from V and 7 bases from J, with 11 bases between. Per germline, CDR1 GTSNPN and CDR2 SVGIG (reference sequence).

The V gene is TRBV6-1, the J gene TRBJ1-5; the D is unclear. V lost 3 bases and J lost 0, with 9 bases in between. The CDR3 consists of 15 residues. CDR1 is MNHNS, CDR2 SASEGT, per germline. The CDR3 is CASSDQNYSNQPQHF. DNA of the CDR3: TGTGCCAGCAGTGACCAGAATTATAGCAATCAGCCCCAGCATTTT.

J is TRBJ2-7 and V is TRBV28, with D perhaps TRBD2 (6 bases). Germline CDR1 reads MDHEN; CDR2 reads SYDVKM. Trimming cost V 5 bases and J 2 bases, with 22 bases left between them. The CDR3 is 17 residues long. CDR3 nucleotides: TGTGCCAGCAGTCAACCCATACCCTCCGGGAGAGCCTACGAGCAGTACTTC. It translates to CASSQPIPSGRAYEQYF.

This chain connects TRBV5-5 to TRBJ2-1; TRBD1 agrees at 8 bases. CDR1 is SGHKS and CDR2 is YYEKEE in the germline V gene (reference sequence). The CDR3 length is 19 residues. Trimming took 4 bases from V and 1 from J; bases not matched to a gene: 16. For the CDR3, the DNA is TGTGCCAGCAGCCATCGGACAGGGATTTTCTACGGGTCCTACAATGAGCAGTTCTTC. Residues: CASSHRTGIFYGSYNEQFF.

The rearrangement links TRBV11-2 to TRBJ1-5, with D uncertain. V was pared by 5 bases and J by 6 bases, with 11 bases between. Germline lookup yields CDR1 SGHAT and CDR2 FQNNGV. CDR3 length: 13 amino acids. DNA for the CDR3: TGTGCCAGCAGCACCACGGAGTTTCAGCCCCAGCATTTT. Residues: CASSTTEFQPQHF.

This clone was seen a single time. The chain recombines TRBV27 with TRBJ2-4; D might be TRBD2 (5 bases). The CDR3 has 12 amino acids. V lost 7 bases and J lost 5, with 9 bases in between. Looked up from germline, CDR1 is MNHEY and CDR2 is SMNVEV (reference sequence). The CDR3 loop is CASTGRENIQYF. The CDR3, as DNA: TGTGCCAGCACGGGAAGGGAAAACATTCAGTACTTC.

About this clone: At one end, the junction sequence differs from germline, possibly due to a read error. The chain combines TRBV7-9 with TRBJ1-6; D may be TRBD1 (6 bases). The length of the CDR3 is 17 residues. Germline loops: CDR1 SEHNR, CDR2 FQNEAQ (reference sequence). The CDR3 protein is CSSSLGGGRGKNSPLHF. In nucleotides, the CDR3 is TGTTCCAGCAGCTTAGGAGGGGGGAGGGGGAAAAATTCACCCCTCCACTTT.

This clone occurred once. V gene TRBV7-9 combines with J gene TRBJ1-1; D gene uncertain. The germline V and J ends were trimmed by 8 bases and 11 bases, with 9 bases remaining between them. CDR1 SEHNR and CDR2 FQNEAQ come from the germline V gene (reference sequence). The CDR3 sequence is 9 residues long. The CDR3 DNA follows: TGTGCCAGCCAGCGGTGGGCTTTCTTT. Residues: CASQRWAFF.

This clone came up a few times. V usage is TRBV5-6 and J usage is TRBJ2-7, with D perhaps matching TRBD1 (6 bases). CDR1 is SGHDT, CDR2 YYEEEE, per germline. The CDR3 is made up of 15 amino acids. Deletions cut 2 bases from V and 6 bases from J, with 18 bases between. The CDR3 sequence: CASSLYRVFGSEQYF. In DNA form, the CDR3 reads TGTGCCAGCAGCTTATACAGGGTCTTTGGGAGCGAGCAGTACTTC. Using reference TRBV5-6 and TRBJ2-7 for the parts outside the CDR3, the full variable domain is DAGVTQSPTHLIKTRGQQVTLRCSPKSGHDTVSWYQQALGQGPQFIFQYYEEEERQRGNFPDRFSGHQFPNYSSELNVNALLLGDSALYLCASSLYRVFGSEQYFGPGTRLTVT.

V is TRBV7-5 and J is TRBJ1-5; the D call of TRBD1 is as the table states it, not checked on the DNA. TRBV7-5 is assigned pseudogene status. The CDR3 is made up of 15 amino acids. CDR3 sequence reads: CARSLIRGWNQPQHF. In DNA form, the CDR3 reads TGTGCCAGAAGCTTAATCAGGGGGTGGAATCAGCCCCAGCATTTT.

This sequence joins TRBV27 and TRBJ1-1, with TRBD1 as a possible D gene (5 bases). The length of the CDR3 is 15 residues. The V and J ends lost 2 bases and 5 bases respectively, with 15 bases between them. Per the germline V gene, CDR1 is MNHEY and CDR2 is SMNVEV (reference sequence). CDR3 sequence (DNA): TGTGCCAGCAGTTTAAACGGCGGGGGGGGGACTGAAGCTTTCTTT. Its protein product is CASSLNGGGGTEAFF.

As DNA, the CDR3 is TGTGCCAGCAGCTTCGACAGCTATAATGAGCAGTTCTTC. This sequence encodes CASSFDSYNEQFF. The V gene is TRBV14, the J gene TRBJ2-1; possible D gene TRBD1, 5 bases. The germline CDR1 and CDR2 sequences are SGHDN and FVKESK. The CDR3 consists of 13 residues. The germline V and J ends were trimmed by 5 bases and 7 bases, with 12 bases remaining between them.

This sequence joins TRBV7-9 and TRBJ2-2; 8 nucleotides align to TRBD1. This CDR3 is built from 16 residues. V shed 2 bases and J 0 bases; nucleotides not matched to a gene: 2. CDR1 and CDR2 from the germline V gene are SEHNR and FQNEAQ (reference sequence). CDR3 region: CASSLPQGANTGELFF. The CDR3 DNA is TGTGCCAGCAGCTTACCACAGGGGGCGAACACCGGGGAGCTGTTTTTT.

The rearrangement links TRBV6-5 to TRBJ2-6; possibly TRBD1 for D (6 bases). The CDR3 totals 14 residues. Trimming removed 5 bases from V and 2 bases from J, with 7 bases in between. Germline assignment: CDR1 MNHEY and CDR2 SVGAGI. The CDR3 reads CASSEGAGANVLTF. The CDR3 nucleotides read TGTGCCAGCAGTGAGGGGGCTGGGGCCAACGTCCTGACTTTC.

The V call is TRBV27, the J call TRBJ2-5; TRBD1 aligns across 9 bases. Trimming took 3 bases from V and 5 from J; bases not matched to a gene: 4. The length of the CDR3 is 14 residues. Germline assignment: CDR1 MNHEY and CDR2 SMNVEV (reference sequence). CDR3 loop: CASSLGQGIETQYF. For the CDR3, the DNA is TGTGCCAGCAGTTTGGGACAGGGAATCGAGACCCAGTACTTC.